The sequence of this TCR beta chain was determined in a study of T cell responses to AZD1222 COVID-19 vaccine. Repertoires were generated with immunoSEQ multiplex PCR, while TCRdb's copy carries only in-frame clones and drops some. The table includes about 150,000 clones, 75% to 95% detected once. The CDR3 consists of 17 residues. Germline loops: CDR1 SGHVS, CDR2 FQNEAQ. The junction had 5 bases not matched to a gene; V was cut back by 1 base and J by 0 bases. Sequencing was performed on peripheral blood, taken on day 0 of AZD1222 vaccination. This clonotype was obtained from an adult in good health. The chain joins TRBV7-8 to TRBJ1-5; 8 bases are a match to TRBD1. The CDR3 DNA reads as TGTGCCAGCAGCTTAGGGGGGACAGGCCATAGCAATCAGCCCCAGCATTTT. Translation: CASSLGGTGHSNQPQHF. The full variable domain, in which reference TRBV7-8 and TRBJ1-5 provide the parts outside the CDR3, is GAGVSQSPRYKVAKRGQDVALRCDPISGHVSLFWYQQALGQGPEFLTYFQNEAQLDKSGLPSDRFFAERPEGSVSTLKIQRTQQEDSAVYLCASSLGGTGHSNQPQHFGDGTRLSIL.